The 21 T cell receptor beta chains given below trace back to one sample, sequenced in a study of blood T cell repertoires in COVID-19. Clones were sequenced by immunoSEQ multiplex PCR, and TCRdb holds only the in-frame ones, with some missing. Found here are around 40,000 clones, 80% to 90% of them singletons; the top ten hold more than 7.5%. Sequenced input: peripheral blood. Receptors originate from a man younger than 40 with active or convalescent COVID-19.

This chain links TRBV10-2 with TRBJ1-2; no clear D gene. The CDR3 is 15 amino acids. Germline CDR1 and CDR2: WSHSY and SAAADI. Trimming shortened V by 3 bases and J by 3 bases, and 14 bases separated the two germline ends. The CDR3 is CASSDLGRSDYGYTF. As DNA, the CDR3 is TGCGCCAGCAGTGATCTCGGTCGGTCTGACTATGGCTACACCTTC.

The genes are TRBV11-2 and TRBJ2-3, with TRBD1 identical over 11 bases. Looked up from germline, CDR1 is SGHAT and CDR2 is FQNNGV. This CDR3 comprises 15 residues. The trim removed 5 bases at V and 2 bases at J, leaving 3 bases unmatched. The DNA of the CDR3 is TGTGCCAGCAGCCGGGACAGGGGGTTCACAGATACGCAGTATTTT. Translated, it gives CASSRDRGFTDTQYF.

The chain has TRBV2 and TRBJ1-5; D is possibly TRBD1 (5 bases). CDR3 length: 15 residues. The V end lost 5 bases, the J end lost 4 bases, and 15 bases lay between the germline ends. Germline loops: CDR1 SNHLY, CDR2 FYNNEI. CDR3 residues: CASSSARAVNQPQHF. The CDR3 nucleotides read TGTGCCAGCAGTTCGGCCAGGGCAGTGAATCAGCCCCAGCATTTT.

The chain links TRBV14 to TRBJ2-3; no clear D. V dropped 2 bases and J dropped 5 bases, with 8 bases sitting between them. There are 13 residues in the CDR3. Germline V CDR1 and CDR2: SGHDN, FVKESK. DNA for the CDR3: TGTGCCAGCAGCCAAAACCCGGGAGATACGCAGTATTTT. Protein sequence: CASSQNPGDTQYF.

This chain links TRBV6-6 with TRBJ1-5, with unresolved D. V was clipped by 6 bases and J by 3 bases, with 15 bases between them. Germline V gives CDR1 MNHNY, CDR2 SVGAGI (reference sequence). This CDR3 is built from 15 residues. The chain's CDR3 is CASSPSRDDNQPQHF. The CDR3 bases are TGTGCCAGCAGCCCATCGAGGGATGACAATCAGCCCCAGCATTTT.

This clone was recorded only once. Additional DNA sequences in this sample encode the identical CDR3. This chain connects TRBV5-1 to TRBJ2-2; the D gene is possibly TRBD2 (6 bases). CDR3 size: 16 residues. From germline, CDR1 is SGHRS and CDR2 YFSETQ. Deletions cut 4 bases from V and 2 bases from J, with 15 bases between. The CDR3, as DNA: TGCGCCAGCAGCCCAAGGGGTAGCGGAAACACCGGGGAGCTGTTTTTT. This encodes CASSPRGSGNTGELFF. The entire variable domain, with the rest obtained from reference TRBV5-1 and TRBJ2-2, is as follows: KAGVTQTPRYLIKTRGQQVTLSCSPISGHRSVSWYQQTPGQGLQFLFEYFSETQRNKGNFPGRFSGRQFSNSRSEMNVSTLELGDSALYLCASSPRGSGNTGELFFGEGSRLTVL.

The chain recombines TRBV18 with TRBJ2-1, with TRBD1 identical over 7 bases. Losses at the gene ends were 0 bases for V and 5 bases for J; bases not matched to a gene: 7. This CDR3 comprises 16 residues. CDR1 KGHSH and CDR2 LQKENI come from the germline V gene. The DNA of the CDR3 is TGTGCCAGCTCACCACCAGGGACAGCTAATAACAATGAGCAGTTCTTC. It specifies CASSPPGTANNNEQFF. Full variable domain (outside the CDR3, taken from reference TRBV18 and TRBJ2-1): NAGVMQNPRHLVRRRGQEARLRCSPMKGHSHVYWYRQLPEEGLKFMVYLQKENIIDESGMPKERFSAEFPKEGPSILRIQQVVRGDSAAYFCASSPPGTANNNEQFFGPGTRLTVL.

V and J are TRBV19 and TRBJ2-5; tentatively, D is TRBD1 (5 bases). Germline CDR1 is LNHDA and CDR2 is SQIVND (reference sequence). This CDR3 comprises 13 residues. The germline V and J ends were trimmed by 6 bases and 5 bases, with 13 bases remaining between them. Written as DNA, the CDR3 is TGTGCCAGTAGCGACAGATCCGGTGAGACCCAGTACTTC. This translates into CASSDRSGETQYF.

The gene calls are TRBV18 and TRBJ1-2; D unclear. In germline, CDR1 is KGHSH, CDR2 LQKENI. This CDR3 contains 13 residues. V was trimmed by 5 bases and J by 3 bases, leaving 10 bases between them. DNA of the CDR3: TGTGCCAGCTCAGCCCGACTGGACTATGGCTACACCTTC. Amino acids: CASSARLDYGYTF.

V and J are TRBV6-5 and TRBJ1-6; 9 bases line up with TRBD1. CDR1 and CDR2 (germline): MNHEY, SVGAGI. V dropped 2 bases and J dropped 8; count of bases not matched to a gene: 4. CDR3 size: 15 residues. CDR3 region: CASSYKTGGDSPLHF. In nucleotides, the CDR3 is TGTGCCAGCAGTTACAAGACAGGGGGGGATTCACCCCTCCACTTT.

The rearrangement uses TRBV15 and TRBJ2-1; 7 nucleotides agree with TRBD1. Germline lookup yields CDR1 LNHNV and CDR2 YYDKDF (reference sequence). The CDR3 is 15 amino acids. After removal of 1 base from V and 2 bases from J, the junction contained 2 bases not matched to a gene. This CDR3 is CATSRGGQPYNEQFF. DNA for the CDR3: TGTGCCACCAGCAGAGGGGGACAGCCCTACAATGAGCAGTTCTTC.

The V and J genes are TRBV11-2 and TRBJ2-1, with D maybe TRBD1 (5 bases). This CDR3 is 14 amino acids long. Trimming left V 3 bases short and J 9 bases short, with 15 bases between. CDR1 and CDR2 (germline): SGHAT, FQNNGV. In DNA form, the CDR3 reads TGTGCCAGCAGCTTCACCTCCAGTGGGGCTGAGCAGTTCTTC. It codes for CASSFTSSGAEQFF.

The genes are TRBV19 and TRBJ2-4; TRBD2 matches at 10 bases. The CDR3 consists of 15 residues. The V gene's germline CDR1 is LNHDA and CDR2 SQIVND (reference sequence). Trimming at V came to 5 bases and at J to 5 bases, leaving 6 bases not matched to a gene. The CDR3 sequence is CASSSRTSGQNIQYF. The CDR3 DNA reads TGTGCCAGTAGTTCACGGACTAGCGGCCAAAACATTCAGTACTTC.

The chain has TRBV6-5 and TRBJ1-2; unclear D gene. Germline CDR1 reads MNHEY; CDR2 reads SVGAGI. Deletions cut 2 bases from V and 1 base from J, with 8 bases between. The CDR3 has 14 residues. The CDR3 DNA reads as TGTGCCAGCAGTTACGTCTCGGGTAACTATGGCTACACCTTC. The encoded protein is CASSYVSGNYGYTF.

The V gene is TRBV11-2, the J gene TRBJ2-1; TRBD1 aligns across 8 bases. Germline trimming cut 3 bases from V and 4 bases from J; bases unmatched to any gene: 2. CDR1 SGHAT and CDR2 FQNNGV come from the germline V gene. The CDR3 runs 14 residues. The chain's CDR3 is CASSFGQGYNEQFF. The CDR3, as DNA: TGTGCCAGCAGCTTCGGACAGGGATACAATGAGCAGTTCTTC.

The J gene is TRBJ2-1, the V gene TRBV6-5, with 14 nucleotides matching TRBD2. V trimming: 0 bases; J trimming: 9 bases; junction bases outside the gene matches: 4. Germline assignment: CDR1 MNHEY and CDR2 SVGAGI. The CDR3 sequence is 16 residues long. Here the CDR3 reads CASSYSGTSGSLEQFF. CDR3 bases: TGTGCCAGCAGTTACTCGGGGACTAGCGGGAGTCTTGAGCAGTTCTTC.

This clone was detected only a few times. J is TRBJ1-1 and V is TRBV6-5; D may be TRBD1 (6 bases). The V gene's germline CDR1 is MNHEY and CDR2 SVGAGI. V lost 10 bases to trimming and J lost 3 bases, with 15 bases between them. The CDR3 spans 13 residues. CDR3 sequence: CATSAGVDTEAFF. CDR3 DNA sequence: TGTGCCACGAGTGCAGGGGTGGACACTGAAGCTTTCTTT.

This chain links TRBV11-2 with TRBJ2-2; the D gene is possibly TRBD2 (5 bases). V gave up 1 base and J gave up 5 bases, with 17 bases separating them. The CDR3 extends over 17 amino acids. Germline assignment: CDR1 SGHAT and CDR2 FQNNGV. In nucleotides, the CDR3 is TGTGCCAGCAGCTTAGTGGGGTTTGGCGGGTCGACCGGGGAGCTGTTTTTT. It is translated as CASSLVGFGGSTGELFF.

The rearrangement joins TRBV10-3 to TRBJ2-1, with a possible D match to TRBD2 (6 bases). CDR1 ENHRY and CDR2 SYGVKD come from the germline V gene. V lost 0 bases to trimming and J lost 2 bases, with 11 bases between them. The CDR3 sequence is 16 residues long. Written as DNA, the CDR3 is TGTGCCATCAGTGAGTCGTCTAGCGCGCCCTACAATGAGCAGTTCTTC. Translating it yields CAISESSSAPYNEQFF.

V and J are TRBV4-2 and TRBJ2-1, with a weak D call TRBD2 (5 bases). Between the trimmed V and J ends, which lost 0 bases and 5 bases, there was a span of 14 bases. This CDR3 has 16 amino acids. The germline CDR1 and CDR2 sequences are LGHNA and YNFKEQ. CDR3 nucleotides: TGTGCCAGCAGCCAAGATTCACAGTCTAGCCACAATGAGCAGTTCTTC. Translation: CASSQDSQSSHNEQFF.

The rearrangement uses TRBV19 and TRBJ1-1; 10 bases map to TRBD1. With V trimmed by 6 bases and J by 11 bases, 15 bases remained unmatched. The CDR3 has 15 amino acids. Looked up from germline, CDR1 is LNHDA and CDR2 is SQIVND (reference sequence). The CDR3 DNA follows: TGTGCCAGTAGAAATGTCGGACAGGGGGGTGGGTCGGCTTTCTTT. Translated: CASRNVGQGGGSAFF.